These 11 T cell receptor beta chains came from one sample sequenced in a study of tumor-infiltrating lymphocytes in primary liver carcinoma. Extraction of RNA together with DNA used about 18-31 mg of unsorted bulk tissue. The authors made TCR beta cDNA from approximately 500 ng total RNA with a constant-region primer. Slightly modified ARM-PCR served as the procedure for the TCR beta libraries. These libraries came from three rounds of nested multiplex PCR. It was with TRBV1-TRBV30 forward primers and a C-beta reverse primer that the first two PCR rounds were run, at roughly 9 cycles each. MiXCR was run by TCRdb on the multiplex PCR reads, yielding one entry per CDR3 protein. The data show approximately 22,000 distinct CDR3 sequences, with around three quarters seen just once and about 39% held by the top ten. Sequencing used liver tumor tissue from sampling region 1. The sample's subset: tumor region T1, superior pole. These receptors were collected from a man in his forties or fifties with primary liver carcinoma and hepatitis B virus infection.

The chain joins TRBV29-1 to TRBJ2-3, with TRBD2 matching 11 bases. This CDR3 has 15 residues. Germline values: CDR1 SQVTM, CDR2 ANQGSEA. CDR3 amino acids: CNNSGTSGFADTQYF. Here the CDR3 DNA reads TGCAACAATTCCGGGACTAGCGGATTCGCAGATACGCAGTATTTT.

The V gene is TRBV7-9, the J gene TRBJ1-5; D gene uncertain. The J call may be in error: the DNA end matches TRBJ2-3 better. Looked up from germline, CDR1 is SEHNR and CDR2 is FQNEAQ (reference sequence). The CDR3 covers 12 residues. CDR3 coding DNA: TGTGCCAGCAGCGCGCATTTTGAGCACCAGTATTTT. Amino acid sequence: CASSAHFEHQYF.

This clonotype qualifies as medium-sized. This chain uses TRBV4-3 with TRBJ2-3; 11 bases agree with TRBD2. Germline CDR1 reads LGHNA; CDR2 reads YSLEER. This CDR3 is built from 18 residues. Trimming cost V 3 bases and J 0 bases; bases outside gene matches: 8. As DNA, the CDR3 is TGCGCCAGCAGCCACCATCCCGGGACTAGCGGTAGCACAGATACGCAGTATTTT. Its translation: CASSHHPGTSGSTDTQYF.

Notes on this clonotype: At one of its ends the junction is not consistent with the germline gene, which may arise from a read error. The V and J genes are TRBV4-1 and TRBJ2-7; D not certain. Per germline, CDR1 MGHRA and CDR2 YSYEKL. This CDR3 contains 16 residues. For the CDR3, the DNA is TGCACCAGCAGTCAATCCCTAGTGGAGCCACTTTACGAGCAGTACTTC. Its protein is CTSSQSLVEPLYEQYF.

As to this clonotype: Germline and junction disagree at one end, which may indicate a read error. The chain combines TRBV12-3 or TRBV12-4 with TRBJ2-1; 10 bases agree with TRBD2. This CDR3 has 15 residues. The CDR3, as DNA: TGTGCCAGCGGTTCCTTACTAGCGGGAATCAATGAGCAGTTCTTT. Residues: CASGSLLAGINEQFF.

CDR3 sequence: CASSLGGTNEQYF. The CDR3, as DNA: TGTGCCAGTAGCCTCGGAGGGACTAACGAGCAGTACTTC. The chain employs TRBV11-2 and TRBJ2-7; 7 nucleotides match TRBD2. The CDR3 covers 13 residues. The germline gives CDR1 SGHAT, CDR2 FQNNGV. Unmatched junction bases numbered 10, after V lost 9 bases and J lost 5 bases.

As for this clonotype: The junction and the germline gene differ at one end; a read error may be behind it. The chain combines TRBV6-1 with TRBJ2-2; D possibly corresponds to TRBD2 (5 bases). Germline CDR1 and CDR2: MNHNS and SASEGT. The CDR3 covers 15 residues. CDR3 amino acids: CASRDGLARAGELFF. CDR3 nucleotides: TGTGCTAGCAGAGACGGGCTAGCTAGAGCCGGGGAGCTGTTTTTT.

This rearrangement joins TRBV29-1 to TRBJ2-5; 10 nucleotides match TRBD1. J was trimmed by 4 bases and V by 3 bases; bases with no gene match: 8. The CDR3 consists of 15 residues. CDR1 and CDR2 from the germline V gene are SQVTM and ANQGSEA. The CDR3 spells CSVETDRGRRETQYF. CDR3 nucleotide sequence: TGCAGCGTTGAGACAGACAGGGGGCGCAGAGAGACCCAGTACTTC.

The rearrangement joins TRBV13 to TRBJ1-2; D may be TRBD1 (6 bases). The CDR3 runs to 17 residues. The V gene's germline CDR1 is PRHDT and CDR2 FYEKMQ (reference sequence). Trimming removed 5 bases at V and 3 bases at J, with 22 bases between. This chain's CDR3 is CASSPNVLGGRDYGYTF. The CDR3 nucleotides are TGTGCCAGCAGCCCCAACGTCCTAGGGGGTCGGGACTATGGCTACACCTTC. The full variable domain, in which reference TRBV13 and TRBJ1-2 provide the parts outside the CDR3, is AAGVIQSPRHLIKEKRETATLKCYPIPRHDTVYWYQQGPGQDPQFLISFYEKMQSDKGSIPDRFSAQQFSDYHSELNMSSLELGDSALYFCASSPNVLGGRDYGYTFGSGTRLTVV.

On this clonotype: Likely a read error: the CDR3 ends without its conserved phenylalanine or tryptophan. The rearrangement joins TRBV4-1 to TRBJ2-2, with D possibly TRBD1 on 6 matching bases. V lost 7 bases and J lost 5, with 20 bases in between. This CDR3 region has 16 residues. CDR1 MGHRA and CDR2 YSYEKL come from the germline V gene. The CDR3 DNA follows: TGCGCCAGCAACGATCCGGATAGGGGGTTAACCGGGGAGCTGTTTCTT. It is translated as CASNDPDRGLTGELFL.

The chain has TRBV5-1 and TRBJ2-1; 13 positions match TRBD2. CDR3 length: 15 amino acids. The V gene end was trimmed by 3 bases and the J gene end by 13 bases; junction bases not matched to a gene: 10. CDR1 and CDR2 from the germline V gene are SGHRS and YFSETQ. The CDR3 DNA is TGCGCCAGCAGCTCACAACTAGCGGGAGGGAGTGAACAGTTCTTC. It is translated as CASSSQLAGGSEQFF.